The present T cell receptor (beta chain) was sequenced within a study of graft-versus-host responses after intestinal transplantation. Study context: Transplant types were multivisceral, liver-intestinal, or isolated intestinal.

Graft specimens yielded both intraepithelial and lamina propria lymphocytes. This CDR3 is built from 15 residues. V was shortened by 1 base and J by 2 bases, with 8 bases between the two germline ends. CDR1 and CDR2 from the germline V gene are SGHAT and FQNNGV. Whole-study results and caveats: The authors found GvH clones in recipient marrow, some appearing first in ileum or blood. Circulating GvH clone levels at their peak were associated with HvG declines (early post-transplant).

Produced via immunoSEQ multiplex PCR; TCRdb's table is partial and in-frame only. The data contain some 14,000 clones, roughly 68% of them singletons. This clone appeared once. Antigen: not known. Specimen: ileum tissue, collected about 680 days after intestinal transplantation. This TCR derives from a human patient who received an intestinal transplant, so some T cells may come from the graft donor. The V and J genes are TRBV11-2 and TRBJ2-2; D not certain. CDR3 DNA: TGTGCCAGCAGCTTAGTGCCCGTTAACACCGGGGAGCTGTTTTTT. Protein sequence: CASSLVPVNTGELFF.